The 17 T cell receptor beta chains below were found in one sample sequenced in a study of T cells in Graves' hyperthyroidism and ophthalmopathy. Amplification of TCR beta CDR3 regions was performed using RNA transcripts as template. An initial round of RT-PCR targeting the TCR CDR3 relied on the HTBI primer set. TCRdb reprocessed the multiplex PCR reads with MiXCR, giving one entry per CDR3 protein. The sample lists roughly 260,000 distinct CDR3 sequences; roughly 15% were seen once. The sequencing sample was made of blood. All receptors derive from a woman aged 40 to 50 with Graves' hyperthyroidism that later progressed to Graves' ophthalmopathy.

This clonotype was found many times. CDR3 bases: TGCAGTGCTGGGTATGACACAGATACGCAGTATTTT. Its translation: CSAGYDTDTQYF. The chain links TRBV20-1 to TRBJ2-3; D call uncertain. The germline CDR1 and CDR2 sequences are DFQATT and SNEGSKA (reference sequence). The V gene lost 5 bases and the J gene lost 2 bases, with 8 bases spanning the gap. This CDR3 contains 12 residues.

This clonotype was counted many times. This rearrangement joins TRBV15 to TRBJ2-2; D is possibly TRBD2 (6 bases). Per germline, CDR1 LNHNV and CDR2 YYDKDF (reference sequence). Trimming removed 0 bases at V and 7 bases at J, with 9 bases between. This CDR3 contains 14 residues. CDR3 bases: TGTGCCACCAGCAGAGACGGGGGTGGCGGGGAGCTGTTTTTT. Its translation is CATSRDGGGGELFF.

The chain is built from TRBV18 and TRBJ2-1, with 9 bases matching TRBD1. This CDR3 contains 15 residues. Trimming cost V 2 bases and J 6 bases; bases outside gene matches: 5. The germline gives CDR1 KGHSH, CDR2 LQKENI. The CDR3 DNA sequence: TGTGCCAGCTCACCAGAACAGGGGGCCTCCAATGAGCAGTTCTTC. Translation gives CASSPEQGASNEQFF.

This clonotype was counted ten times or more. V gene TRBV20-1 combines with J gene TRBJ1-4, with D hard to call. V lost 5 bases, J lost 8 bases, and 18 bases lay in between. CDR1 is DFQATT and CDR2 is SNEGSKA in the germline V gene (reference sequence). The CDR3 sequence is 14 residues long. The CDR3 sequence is CSAGPDRLGEKLFF. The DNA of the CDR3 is TGCAGTGCTGGGCCGGACCGCCTCGGGGAAAAACTGTTTTTT.

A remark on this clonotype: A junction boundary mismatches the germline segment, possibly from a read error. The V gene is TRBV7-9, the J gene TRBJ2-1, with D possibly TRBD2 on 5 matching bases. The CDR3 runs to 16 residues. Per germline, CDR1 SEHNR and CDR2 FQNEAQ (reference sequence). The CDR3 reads CVSSLAGAVRHGEQFF. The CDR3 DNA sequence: TGTGTCAGCAGCTTAGCCGGAGCGGTACGGCACGGCGAGCAGTTCTTC.

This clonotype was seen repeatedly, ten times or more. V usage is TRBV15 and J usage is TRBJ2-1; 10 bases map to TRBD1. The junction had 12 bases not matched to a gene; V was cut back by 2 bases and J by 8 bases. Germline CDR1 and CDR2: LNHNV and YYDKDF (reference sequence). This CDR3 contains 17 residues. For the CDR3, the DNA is TGTGCCACCAGCAGATCACTAACGGGACAGGGGTCGTATGAGCAGTTCTTC. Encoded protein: CATSRSLTGQGSYEQFF. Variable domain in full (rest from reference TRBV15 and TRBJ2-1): DAMVIQNPRYQVTQFGKPVTLSCSQTLNHNVMYWYQQKSSQAPKLLFHYYDKDFNNEADTPDNFQSRRPNTSFCFLDIRSPGLGDTAMYLCATSRSLTGQGSYEQFFGPGTRLTVL.

This CDR3 is CASSQSGSSYNEQFF. CDR3 sequence (DNA): TGTGCCAGCAGCCAAAGCGGGAGCTCCTACAATGAGCAGTTCTTC. The chain is built from TRBV7-3 and TRBJ2-1, with 8 bases lining up with TRBD2. The V gene's germline CDR1 is SGHTA and CDR2 FQGTGA. CDR3 size: 15 residues. V dropped 5 bases and J dropped 0; count of bases not matched to a gene: 3.

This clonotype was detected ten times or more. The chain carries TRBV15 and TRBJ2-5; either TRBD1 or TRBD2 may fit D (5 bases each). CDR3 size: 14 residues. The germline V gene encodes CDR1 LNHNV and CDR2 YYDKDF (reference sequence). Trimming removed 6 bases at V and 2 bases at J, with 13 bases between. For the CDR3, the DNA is TGTGCCACCAGTTCCGGGACGGTACAAGAGACCCAGTACTTC. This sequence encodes CATSSGTVQETQYF.

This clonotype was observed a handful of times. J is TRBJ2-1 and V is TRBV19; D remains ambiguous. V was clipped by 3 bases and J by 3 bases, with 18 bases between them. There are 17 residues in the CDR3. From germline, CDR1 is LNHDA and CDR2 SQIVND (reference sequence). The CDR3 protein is CASSISSLVGYYNEQFF. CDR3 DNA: TGTGCCAGTAGTATCTCCTCGCTAGTGGGTTACTACAATGAGCAGTTCTTC.

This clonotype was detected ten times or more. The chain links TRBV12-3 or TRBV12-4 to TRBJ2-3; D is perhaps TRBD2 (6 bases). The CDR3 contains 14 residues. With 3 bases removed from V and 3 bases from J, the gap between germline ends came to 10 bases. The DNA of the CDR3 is TGTGCCAGCAGTTTGGCCAGCGGGACAGATACGCAGTATTTT. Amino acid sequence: CASSLASGTDTQYF.

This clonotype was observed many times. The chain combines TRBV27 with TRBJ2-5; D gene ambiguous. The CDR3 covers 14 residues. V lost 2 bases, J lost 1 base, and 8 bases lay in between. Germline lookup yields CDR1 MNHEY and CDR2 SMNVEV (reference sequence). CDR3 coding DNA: TGTGCCAGCAGTTTAGAAGGGCCCCAAGAGACCCAGTACTTC. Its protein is CASSLEGPQETQYF.

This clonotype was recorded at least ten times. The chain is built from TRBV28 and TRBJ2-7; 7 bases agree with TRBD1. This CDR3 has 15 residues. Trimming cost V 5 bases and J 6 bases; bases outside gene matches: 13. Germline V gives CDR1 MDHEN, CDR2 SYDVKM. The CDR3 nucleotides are TGTGCCAGCAGTGCCCCGGACAGGAAGGCCTCCGAGCAGTACTTC. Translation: CASSAPDRKASEQYF.

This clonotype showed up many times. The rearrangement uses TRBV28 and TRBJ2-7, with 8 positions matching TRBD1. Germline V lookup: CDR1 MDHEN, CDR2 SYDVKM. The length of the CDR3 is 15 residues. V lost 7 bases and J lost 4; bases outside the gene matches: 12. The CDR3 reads CASTLAGTGLYEQYF. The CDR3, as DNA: TGTGCCAGCACCTTGGCGGGGACAGGTCTTTACGAGCAGTACTTC.

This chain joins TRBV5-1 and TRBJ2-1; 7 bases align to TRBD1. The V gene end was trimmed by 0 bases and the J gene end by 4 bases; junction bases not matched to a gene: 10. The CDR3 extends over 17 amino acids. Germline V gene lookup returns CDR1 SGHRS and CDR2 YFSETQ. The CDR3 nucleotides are TGCGCCAGCAGCTTGGTCCCCCGGGACAGCCTTTACAATGAGCAGTTCTTC. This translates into CASSLVPRDSLYNEQFF.

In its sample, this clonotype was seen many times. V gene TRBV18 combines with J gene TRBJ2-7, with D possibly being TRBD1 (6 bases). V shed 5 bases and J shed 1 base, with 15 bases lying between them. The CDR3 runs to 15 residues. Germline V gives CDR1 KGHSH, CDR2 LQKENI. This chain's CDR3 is CASSVGQRQSYEQYF. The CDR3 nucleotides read TGTGCCAGCTCAGTGGGACAACGCCAGTCCTACGAGCAGTACTTC.

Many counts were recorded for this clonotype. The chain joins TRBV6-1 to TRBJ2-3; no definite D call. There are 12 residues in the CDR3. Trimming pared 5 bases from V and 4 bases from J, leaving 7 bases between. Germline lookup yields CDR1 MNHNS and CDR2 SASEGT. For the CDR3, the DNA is TGTGCCAGCAGTTCCATCGCAGATACGCAGTATTTT. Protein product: CASSSIADTQYF.

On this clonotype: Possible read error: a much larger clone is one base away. The CDR3 sequence is CASSRVGREGFNNEQLF. In nucleotides, the CDR3 is TGTGCCAGCAGCCGAGTAGGGCGGGAGGGTTTTAACAATGAGCAGCTCTTC. This chain joins TRBV7-9 and TRBJ2-1; 9 bases line up with TRBD2. Germline CDR1 is SEHNR and CDR2 is FQNEAQ (reference sequence). The CDR3 sequence is 17 residues long. Full variable domain (remainder filled in from reference TRBV7-9 and TRBJ2-1): DTGVSQNPRHKITKRGQNVTFRCDPISEHNRLYWYRQTLGQGPEFLTYFQNEAQLEKSRLLSDRFSAERPKGSFSTLEIQRTEQGDSAMYLCASSRVGREGFNNEQLFGPGTRLTVL.